This T cell receptor (beta chain) derives from a study of beta chain features in type 1 diabetes. Study findings and constraints: Within each of all four CD4+ subsets, Type 1 diabetes patients had TCRB CDR3s that were moderately but significantly shorter.

On this clone itself: Its antigen remains unknown.

Reverse transcribing all isolated RNA meant expressed TCRB transcripts were sequenced. This table comes from immunoSEQ multiplex PCR, and its TCRdb copy is limited to in-frame clones, with some not included. The sample records hundreds of thousands of clones, around 15% being singletons. Deletions cut 2 bases from V and 0 bases from J, with 8 bases between. The CDR3 contains 14 residues. Germline V gene lookup returns CDR1 SGHRS and CDR2 YFSETQ. Material: naive CD4+ T cells from blood. This receptor was taken from a young man with type 1 diabetes. The chain employs TRBV5-1 and TRBJ1-1, with D unresolved. The CDR3 DNA follows: TGCGCCAGCAGCTTCCTATCAATGAACACTGAAGCTTTCTTT. This gives the protein CASSFLSMNTEAFF.